A selection of T cell receptor beta chains follows, all from one sample in a study of Graves' ophthalmopathy and Graves' hyperthyroidism. TCRdb re-derived calls from the multiplex PCR reads in MiXCR, one entry per CDR3 protein. In the table there are hundreds of thousands of distinct CDR3 sequences, under 50% of which are singletons. The specimen was peripheral blood. The source is an adult man with Graves' ophthalmopathy. Each CDR3 is given with its conserved first and last residue. A D gene is named only where the DNA matches it firmly. Size values are once, few and many counts, or a class for expanded clones, and some rows have none.

j_gene: TRBJ2-2
v_gene: TRBV7-9
abundance: many
d_gene: NA
CDR3nt: TGTGCCAGCAGGGACAGTGAAGGGGTCGGGGAGCTGTTTTTT
CDR3aa: CASRDSEGVGELFF

j_gene: TRBJ1-4
v_gene: TRBV10-2
abundance: many
d_gene: NA
CDR3nt: TGCGCCAGCAGTGGGGACGATGAAAAACTGTTTTTT
CDR3aa: CASSGDDEKLFF

j_gene: TRBJ1-2
v_gene: TRBV4-2
abundance: NA
d_gene: NA
CDR3nt: TGTGCCAGCAGCCAAGATCTAGGGCAGCTCTATGGCTACACCTTC
CDR3aa: CASSQDLGQLYGYTF

j_gene: TRBJ1-2
v_gene: TRBV29-1
abundance: NA
d_gene: NA
CDR3nt: TGCAGCGTTGAAGATGGAGGGTACTGTGGCTACACCTTC
CDR3aa: CSVEDGGYCGYTF

j_gene: TRBJ1-1
v_gene: TRBV6-6
abundance: NA
d_gene: NA
CDR3nt: TGTGCCAGCAAGGCCTCCGGGGTCACTGAAGCTTTCTTT
CDR3aa: CASKASGVTEAFF

j_gene: TRBJ1-2
v_gene: TRBV25-1
abundance: NA
d_gene: NA
CDR3nt: TGTGCCAGCAGTGCTTTACCGGGATTGGGTGGCTACACCTTC
CDR3aa: CASSALPGLGGYTF

j_gene: TRBJ1-2
v_gene: TRBV10-3
abundance: NA
d_gene: TRBD1
CDR3nt: TGTGCCATCTCCGGGACAGGGGCCTCCTCCTATGGCTACACCTTC
CDR3aa: CAISGTGASSYGYTF

j_gene: TRBJ2-2
v_gene: TRBV2
abundance: many
d_gene: NA
CDR3nt: TGTGCCAGCACCCCTAGCCCGAACACCGGGGAGCTGTTTTTT
CDR3aa: CASTPSPNTGELFF

j_gene: TRBJ1-4
v_gene: TRBV20-1
abundance: many
d_gene: TRBD1
CDR3nt: TGCAGTGCCGGACAGGGCGGGGTTGAAAAACTGTTTTTT
CDR3aa: CSAGQGGVEKLFF

j_gene: TRBJ1-6
v_gene: TRBV12-3/TRBV12-4
abundance: many
d_gene: TRBD1
CDR3nt: TGTGCCAGCAGTTCCGGGACAGTGGGTAGGCTCCTCCACTTT
CDR3aa: CASSSGTVGRLLHF

j_gene: TRBJ2-2
v_gene: TRBV6-6
abundance: few
d_gene: TRBD2
CDR3nt: TGTGCCAGCAGTCCAGCGGGGAGCACCGGGGAGCTGTTTTTT
CDR3aa: CASSPAGSTGELFF

j_gene: TRBJ1-1
v_gene: TRBV19
abundance: few
d_gene: NA
CDR3nt: TGTGCCAGGGCCACTGAAGCTTTCTTT
CDR3aa: CARATEAFF

j_gene: TRBJ2-1
v_gene: TRBV7-9
abundance: NA
d_gene: NA
CDR3nt: TGTGCCAGCAGCTTAGGGAATAACCAATACAATGAGCAGTTCTTC
CDR3aa: CASSLGNNQYNEQFF

j_gene: TRBJ2-5
v_gene: TRBV7-9
abundance: many
d_gene: NA
CDR3nt: TGTGCATCGCATGGGCCAGCCTTAGAGACCCAGTACTTC
CDR3aa: CASHGPALETQYF

j_gene: TRBJ1-3
v_gene: TRBV7-3
abundance: few
d_gene: TRBD1
CDR3nt: TGTGCCAGCAGCTTAGGAGGGGGCTTGCGCGGAAACACCATATATTTT
CDR3aa: CASSLGGGLRGNTIYF

j_gene: TRBJ1-6
v_gene: TRBV11-2
abundance: few
d_gene: NA
CDR3nt: TGTGCCAGCAGCGACCTCAGAGAGGGGAAGTCCTCCTATAATTCACCCCTCCACTTT
CDR3aa: CASSDLREGKSSYNSPLHF

j_gene: TRBJ1-1
v_gene: TRBV19
abundance: NA
d_gene: NA
CDR3nt: TGTGCCTGGAGGGGCAGCATGAACACTGAAGCTTTCTTT
CDR3aa: CAWRGSMNTEAFF

j_gene: TRBJ1-6
v_gene: TRBV20-1
abundance: many
d_gene: NA
CDR3nt: TGCAGTGCTAGAGACTCACTCAGCTCCTATAATTCACCCCTCCACTTT
CDR3aa: CSARDSLSSYNSPLHF

j_gene: TRBJ1-2
v_gene: TRBV5-6
abundance: many
d_gene: NA
CDR3nt: TGTGCCAGCAGCTTGAAGGGTAGCGGCTACACCTTC
CDR3aa: CASSLKGSGYTF

j_gene: TRBJ2-2
v_gene: TRBV9
abundance: NA
d_gene: TRBD1
CDR3nt: TGTGCCAGCTCACCACCGGACAGGGGAGACACCGGGGAGCTGTTTTTT
CDR3aa: CASSPPDRGDTGELFF

j_gene: TRBJ1-5
v_gene: TRBV24-1
abundance: many
d_gene: NA
CDR3nt: TGTGCCACCAGCACCCGGGGGCCGGGAAATCAGCCCCAGCATTTT
CDR3aa: CATSTRGPGNQPQHF

j_gene: TRBJ1-2
v_gene: TRBV12-3/TRBV12-4
abundance: many
d_gene: TRBD1
CDR3nt: TGTGCCAGCAGTTTACCGGAGACAGGGGGCGATGGCTACACCTTC
CDR3aa: CASSLPETGGDGYTF

j_gene: TRBJ1-6
v_gene: TRBV7-2
abundance: many
d_gene: NA
CDR3nt: TGTGCCAGCAGCTTAACTTTTTATAATTCACCCCTCCACTTT
CDR3aa: CASSLTFYNSPLHF

j_gene: TRBJ1-4
v_gene: TRBV6-1
abundance: NA
d_gene: NA
CDR3nt: TGTGCCAGCAGAACCCAGATCAGGAATAAAAAACTGTTTTTT
CDR3aa: CASRTQIRNKKLFF

j_gene: TRBJ2-3
v_gene: TRBV7-2
abundance: NA
d_gene: NA
CDR3nt: TGTGCCAGCAGCTTATCTGGGTGGGGGAACACAGATACGCAGTATTTT
CDR3aa: CASSLSGWGNTDTQYF

j_gene: TRBJ1-5
v_gene: TRBV10-2
abundance: NA
d_gene: NA
CDR3nt: TGCGCCAGCAGTGAGGGGGATTATCAGCCCCAGCATTTT
CDR3aa: CASSEGDYQPQHF

j_gene: TRBJ1-5
v_gene: TRBV10-3
abundance: many
d_gene: NA
CDR3nt: TGTGCCATCAGTGAGGGCAGGGAGCAGCCCCAGCATTTT
CDR3aa: CAISEGREQPQHF

j_gene: TRBJ1-3
v_gene: TRBV9
abundance: NA
d_gene: NA
CDR3nt: TGTGCCAGCAGCCAAGATGAAGCACAGGGTCCTTACTCTGGAAACACCATATATTTT
CDR3aa: CASSQDEAQGPYSGNTIYF

j_gene: TRBJ1-6
v_gene: TRBV25-1
abundance: many
d_gene: NA
CDR3nt: TGCGCCAGCAGCCAAATGAGTTCACCCCTCCACTTT
CDR3aa: CASSQMSSPLHF

j_gene: TRBJ1-2
v_gene: TRBV29-1
abundance: NA
d_gene: TRBD1
CDR3nt: TGCAGCTTGGGGACAGGGGTCTATGGCTACACCTTC
CDR3aa: CSLGTGVYGYTF

j_gene: TRBJ2-5
v_gene: TRBV6-2/TRBV6-3
abundance: many
d_gene: NA
CDR3nt: TGTGCCAGCAGTTTTTACGGGACCCAGTACTTC
CDR3aa: CASSFYGTQYF

j_gene: TRBJ2-7
v_gene: TRBV5-1
abundance: many
d_gene: TRBD1
CDR3nt: TGCGCCAGCAGCTTGGTGACGGGACAGGGTTCCTACGAGCAGTACTTC
CDR3aa: CASSLVTGQGSYEQYF

j_gene: TRBJ2-7
v_gene: TRBV7-8
abundance: NA
d_gene: NA
CDR3nt: TGTGCCAGCAGCACCGACCGGGGCGGTCCCCACGAGCAGTACTTC
CDR3aa: CASSTDRGGPHEQYF

j_gene: TRBJ1-2
v_gene: TRBV25-1
abundance: NA
d_gene: TRBD1
CDR3nt: TGTGCCAGCAGTCCCCACGGACAGGGGGGCTATGGCTACACCTTC
CDR3aa: CASSPHGQGGYGYTF

j_gene: TRBJ1-2
v_gene: TRBV2
abundance: NA
d_gene: NA
CDR3nt: TGTGCCAGCAGTATGGCAGGAGATGGCTACACCTTC
CDR3aa: CASSMAGDGYTF

j_gene: TRBJ1-4
v_gene: TRBV7-9
abundance: many
d_gene: NA
CDR3nt: TGTGCCAGCAGCTTACAGGACAGAAGCGAAAAACTGTTTTTT
CDR3aa: CASSLQDRSEKLFF

j_gene: TRBJ1-2
v_gene: TRBV20-1
abundance: NA
d_gene: NA
CDR3nt: TGCAGTGCCAAGGACCCTGGCTACACCTTC
CDR3aa: CSAKDPGYTF

j_gene: TRBJ1-3
v_gene: TRBV9
abundance: NA
d_gene: TRBD1
CDR3nt: TGTGCCAGCAGCGTAGCGACGGACAGGGGGTCTGGAAACACCATATATTTT
CDR3aa: CASSVATDRGSGNTIYF

j_gene: TRBJ1-5
v_gene: TRBV5-1
abundance: few
d_gene: NA
CDR3nt: TGCGCCAGCAGCTTGGAGGGTTATGGCAATCAGCCCCAGCATTTT
CDR3aa: CASSLEGYGNQPQHF

j_gene: TRBJ1-1
v_gene: TRBV10-3
abundance: NA
d_gene: NA
CDR3nt: TGTGCCAGCAGTCCGCGGGCTTACCCGAGGGTCACTGAAGCTTTCTTT
CDR3aa: CASSPRAYPRVTEAFF

j_gene: TRBJ2-5
v_gene: TRBV7-9
abundance: many
d_gene: NA
CDR3nt: TGTGCCAGCACCCCGGAGGGGGAGAGGGAGACCCAGTACTTC
CDR3aa: CASTPEGERETQYF

j_gene: TRBJ1-3
v_gene: TRBV25-1
abundance: NA
d_gene: NA
CDR3nt: TGTGCCAGCTCACCCGAACAAGTCTCTGGAAACACCATATATTTT
CDR3aa: CASSPEQVSGNTIYF

j_gene: TRBJ1-1
v_gene: TRBV10-3
abundance: NA
d_gene: NA
CDR3nt: TGTGCCACCTCCACCCCGAACACTGATGCTTTCTTT
CDR3aa: CATSTPNTDAFF

j_gene: TRBJ2-7
v_gene: TRBV6-5
abundance: many
d_gene: NA
CDR3nt: TGTGCCAGCAGAAGGGACACGCTGATGTACGAGCAGTACTTC
CDR3aa: CASRRDTLMYEQYF

j_gene: TRBJ1-5
v_gene: TRBV3-2
abundance: NA
d_gene: NA
CDR3nt: TGTGCCAGCACCGGACAGGGGGCCAATCAGCCCCAGCATTTT
CDR3aa: CASTGQGANQPQHF